This TCR beta chain was recorded in a study of CXCR3-negative and CXCR3-positive naive CD8 T cells. With regard to this clonotype: Its antigen is unidentified.

From germline, CDR1 is MDHEN and CDR2 SYDVKM. The CDR3 is 15 residues long. Researchers prepared the TRB cDNA libraries using 5' RACE with UMI labels. TCRdb reprocessed the 5' RACE reads and reports one entry per CDR3 protein, with no DNA. This sample lists approximately 88,000 distinct CDR3 sequences; its ten largest clones have approximately 0.54%. General study findings and limits: More hydrophobic TRB CDR3s were found in CXCR3-positive naive cells than in CXCR3-negative naive cells.

The chain carries TRBV28 and TRBJ1-5. This TCR was recovered from a human donor in good health. Some clones in this sample may be carry-over from other donors' samples. The sequenced material came from naive CXCR3+ CD8+ T cells from blood. Indicated subset: CD45RO-CCR7+CD27+CD95- naive CD8+ T cells expressing CXCR3 (TNR3+). CDR3 protein: CASSLVTVSNQPQHF.